This TCR beta chain was sequenced during a study of identifying expanded T cells in peripheral blood. Findings and limits, study-wide: Differentially abundant clones: about 1.2 between replicates, 16.4 at around 14 days, around 20 at four.

Turning to this clone: The antigen remains unidentified.

This CDR3 is 13 amino acids long. The ends were cut back, 4 bases at V and 4 bases at J, with 8 bases in the middle. From germline, CDR1 is MRHNA and CDR2 SNTAGT. The assay was immunoSEQ multiplex PCR, and TCRdb's table has in-frame clones only and misses some. The repertoire includes over 75,000 clones, about nine tenths of them detected once, and around 3.6% sits in the top ten. This sequence was found in a person aged 18-70 years in good health. Source material: blood. This chain links TRBV6-4 with TRBJ2-1; D unclear. CDR3 in DNA: TGTGCCAGCAGTGCCGGCACTTACAATGAGCAGTTCTTC. Amino acid sequence: CASSAGTYNEQFF.